A single T cell receptor (beta chain) is shown here with its context. Antigen: not known. Sequencing was performed with immunoSEQ multiplex PCR; in TCRdb, only in-frame clones are kept and a portion is missing. In the table there are about 130,000 clones, 93% of which are singletons. This entry comes from a study of T cell responses to AZD1222 COVID-19 vaccine. Study-wide results and limits: Dominant at 160-218 and 743-854, vaccine-associated CD4 TCRs also spanned spike. Donors in the cohort were predominantly white British and more often female, and clonal diversity was possibly underestimated. Of the AZD1222 recipients, only five to seven were seropositive at baseline.

CDR3 length: 15 residues. V gave up 0 bases and J gave up 1 base; unmatched junction bases: 2. Germline V CDR1 and CDR2: SGDLS, YYNGEE. Sequenced material: peripheral blood, taken on day 0 of AZD1222 vaccination. The chain combines TRBV9 with TRBJ2-5, with TRBD1 matching over 8 bases. This clonotype originated in an adult in good health. The CDR3 DNA sequence: TGTGCCAGCAGCGTAGTCACAGGGGGCCAAGAGACCCAGTACTTC. Its translation: CASSVVTGGQETQYF.